This T cell receptor (beta chain) was observed in a study of blood T cell repertoires in COVID-19. As for this clone: This specimen includes other DNA sequences encoding the same CDR3.

Self-reported history from a screening survey and questionnaire set each donor's cohort. Here immunoSEQ multiplex PCR was the method, and the copy in TCRdb shows in-frame clones only, minus some. The data show approximately 250,000 clones, with about nine tenths seen just once and about 4% held by the top ten. Sequencing was performed on PBMCs or T cells enriched from blood (not recorded which). The receptor was derived from a woman younger than 45 with acute COVID-19.

For the CDR3, the DNA is TGTGCCAGCAGTTCTAGCTACGAGCAGTACTTC. Its protein is CASSSSYEQYF. The chain uses TRBV27 and TRBJ2-7, with D uncertain. The CDR3 has 11 amino acids. V was clipped by 4 bases and J by 3 bases, with 4 bases between them. CDR1 and CDR2 (germline): MNHEY, SMNVEV (reference sequence).